This TCR beta chain was sequenced in a study of T cell responses to AZD1222 COVID-19 vaccine. Study in general: Second-dose schedules of about 4 or about 12 weeks were combined. Study-level points and caveats: Within unmutated variant regions lay the reported targets of nearly half of spike-specific TCRs. Clonal diversity was possibly underestimated; the donors were predominantly white British and more often female. Repertoires were collected only later (after the peak T cell response had occurred).

Generated by immunoSEQ multiplex PCR, the TCRdb table keeps only in-frame clones and is missing some. The top ten clones hold 2.6% of a sample with about 180,000 clones, about nine tenths of them seen once. Note on this clone: Antigen specificity is unknown.

This CDR3 has 14 residues. The V end lost 3 bases, the J end lost 0 bases, and 9 bases lay between the germline ends. Germline CDR1 reads DFQATT; CDR2 reads SNEGSKA (reference sequence). The rearrangement links TRBV20-1 to TRBJ2-4; D gene unclear. The material was peripheral blood, obtained on day 0 of AZD1222 vaccination. The receptor was isolated from an adult in good health. The CDR3 coding sequence is TGCAGTGCTAGTCAGGATACAGCCAAAAACATTCAGTACTTC. It is translated as CSASQDTAKNIQYF.